This T cell receptor beta chain is from a study of T cells in Graves' hyperthyroidism and ophthalmopathy. The table lists this clonotype with a few counts. Its antigen is not identified. On the basis of clinical symptoms, serum thyroxine and TRAb, thyroid ultrasound and orbital computed tomography, diagnoses were made. Researchers took RNA transcripts and amplified the TCR beta CDR3 regions from them. The HTBI set primed first-round TCR CDR3 RT-PCR. From the multiplex PCR reads, TCRdb called clonotypes with MiXCR, one entry per CDR3 protein. The sample has around 580,000 distinct CDR3 sequences; around 17% are singletons. The germline V gene encodes CDR1 SGHVS and CDR2 FQNEAQ. V lost 5 bases to trimming and J lost 0 bases; unmatched junction nucleotides: 7. CDR3 length: 16 residues. Study-wide results and caveats: Blood also showed most of the thyroid clonotypes that were expanded above 0.001.

The TCR sequence derives from a woman younger than 30 with Graves' hyperthyroidism. The V gene is TRBV7-8, the J gene TRBJ2-1, with 7 positions matching TRBD2. What was sequenced was blood. This CDR3 is CASSRSGAPSYNEQFF. The DNA of the CDR3 is TGTGCCAGCAGCCGGAGCGGGGCACCCTCCTACAATGAGCAGTTCTTC.